The sample holds a few counts of the clone carrying this TCR beta chain. Its specificity is not known. CVID and control samples used equivalent genomic DNA input. Produced via immunoSEQ multiplex PCR; TCRdb's table is partial and in-frame only. The sample shows around 47,000 clones, none of them appearing just once. This record comes from a study of T cell clonality in common variable immunodeficiency. Both groups were predominantly of Caucasian heritage. Donors gave roughly 5 to 9 ml heparinized peripheral whole blood. Broader study findings: In common variable immunodeficiency, TCR beta chains reportedly carried fewer deletions and N-nucleotide insertions.

The sequenced sample consisted of peripheral blood mononuclear cells. The sequence came from a person aged 18 to 75 in good health.

Partial CDR3 DNA: TGTGCCAGAAGCTTGAATGGGGGCGATGGC. Its protein product is CARSLNGGDG. The entire CDR3 reads CARSLNGGDGYTF. The genes are TRBV5-3 and TRBJ1-2; D is perhaps TRBD1 (6 bases). Read sequence stops 3 residues before the CDR3 end, and the germline J gene provides the missing end. TRBV5-3 is designated an ORF whose function remains uncertain. V was clipped by 1 base and J by 6 bases, with 10 bases between them. The CDR3 contains 13 residues.